These 14 T cell receptor beta chains came from one sample sequenced in a study of Ad26.COV2.S vaccination and SARS-CoV-2 variants. The treatment is: roughly 19 received Ad26.COV2.S at low or high dose, single or two shots; 5 received placebo; per-sample allocation not given. All samples were drawn on day 63, counting from the first vaccine or placebo injection. Some clones are missing from TCRdb's copy, which holds only in-frame ones; the method was immunoSEQ multiplex PCR. The sample lists about 350,000 clones, 80% to 90% occurring once. This sample comprised peripheral blood, obtained in a trial of Ad26.COV2.S vaccine versus placebo. The origin of the receptors is a person between 18 and 60 years old who received the Ad26.COV2.S COVID-19 vaccine or a placebo.

This clone has only a few counts. The V and J genes are TRBV15 and TRBJ1-6; tentatively, D is TRBD1 (5 bases). CDR3 length: 14 amino acids. The germline V gene has CDR1 LNHNV and CDR2 YYDKDF (reference sequence). V lost 4 bases, J lost 10 bases, and 14 bases lay in between. CDR3 protein: CATSKREGLSPLHF. CDR3 in DNA: TGTGCCACCAGCAAAAGGGAGGGGCTATCACCCCTCCACTTT.

The V and J genes are TRBV18 and TRBJ1-1; possibly TRBD1 for D (6 bases). The CDR3 is made up of 16 amino acids. CDR1 KGHSH and CDR2 LQKENI come from the germline V gene. Trimming removed 3 bases from V and 0 bases from J, with 14 bases in between. Here the CDR3 DNA reads TGTGCCAGCTCACCGTTAGGACAGACCATGAACACTGAAGCTTTCTTT. Translating it yields CASSPLGQTMNTEAFF. The full variable domain, its missing parts supplied by reference TRBV18 and TRBJ1-1, is NAGVMQNPRHLVRRRGQEARLRCSPMKGHSHVYWYRQLPEEGLKFMVYLQKENIIDESGMPKERFSAEFPKEGPSILRIQQVVRGDSAAYFCASSPLGQTMNTEAFFGQGTRLTVV.

The chain links TRBV5-1 to TRBJ1-6; possibly TRBD1 for D (6 bases). Trimming took 2 bases from V and 8 from J, leaving 14 bases between them. Germline CDR1 reads SGHRS; CDR2 reads YFSETQ. This CDR3 is built from 15 residues. In nucleotides, the CDR3 is TGCGCCAGCAGCTTACGGGGGGCGCCTGATTCACCCCTCCACTTT. This sequence encodes CASSLRGAPDSPLHF. Full variable domain (remainder filled in from reference TRBV5-1 and TRBJ1-6): KAGVTQTPRYLIKTRGQQVTLSCSPISGHRSVSWYQQTPGQGLQFLFEYFSETQRNKGNFPGRFSGRQFSNSRSEMNVSTLELGDSALYLCASSLRGAPDSPLHFGNGTRLTVT.

The chain has TRBV9 and TRBJ1-6; 7 positions agree with TRBD1. The CDR3 contains 16 residues. The germline V gene has CDR1 SGDLS and CDR2 YYNGEE. V was clipped by 1 base and J by 2 bases; unmatched bases: 3. CDR3 nucleotide sequence: TGTGCCAGCAGCGTAACCGGGACAGCCTATAATTCACCCCTCCACTTT. Translated: CASSVTGTAYNSPLHF.

The CDR3 DNA is TGTGCCAGCAGCTTCGTGACAGGGGGCGCCCCCAAGCAGTTCTTC. Translated: CASSFVTGGAPKQFF. The chain carries TRBV7-9 and TRBJ2-1; 10 bases fit TRBD1. The CDR3 is 15 amino acids. Looked up from germline, CDR1 is SEHNR and CDR2 is FQNEAQ (reference sequence). Trimming at V came to 3 bases and at J to 11 bases, leaving 10 bases not matched to a gene.

V and J are TRBV5-1 and TRBJ2-3; 7 nucleotides align to TRBD2. V dropped 4 bases and J dropped 2; count of bases not matched to a gene: 7. CDR3 length: 15 amino acids. CDR1 and CDR2 (germline): SGHRS, YFSETQ. The CDR3 DNA reads as TGCGCCAGCAGCGAGGGAGGGACTGACACAGATACGCAGTATTTT. Its translation: CASSEGGTDTDTQYF.

The chain recombines TRBV5-1 with TRBJ2-7; no clear D gene. The V gene lost 0 bases and the J gene lost 3 bases, with 13 bases spanning the gap. CDR1 is SGHRS, CDR2 YFSETQ, per germline. The CDR3 extends over 15 amino acids. The CDR3 DNA reads TGCGCCAGCAGCTTGGTAGGGTTCAGAAGCTACGAGCAGTACTTC. This codes for CASSLVGFRSYEQYF. Filled out from reference TRBV5-1 and TRBJ2-7, the complete variable domain reads KAGVTQTPRYLIKTRGQQVTLSCSPISGHRSVSWYQQTPGQGLQFLFEYFSETQRNKGNFPGRFSGRQFSNSRSEMNVSTLELGDSALYLCASSLVGFRSYEQYFGPGTRLTVT.

This chain joins TRBV28 and TRBJ2-7, with D perhaps TRBD1 (5 bases). Trimming removed 4 bases at V and 2 bases at J, with 21 bases between. Germline assignment: CDR1 MDHEN and CDR2 SYDVKM. The CDR3 covers 17 residues. This CDR3 is CASSSIPILQEPYEQYF. The CDR3 bases are TGTGCCAGCAGTTCTATCCCCATCTTACAGGAGCCCTACGAGCAGTACTTC.

The DNA for the CDR3 is TGTGCCACCAGTGATTCCGGGACAGTGGAGGAGCTGTTTTTT. Its protein product is CATSDSGTVEELFF. The rearrangement joins TRBV24-1 to TRBJ2-2; TRBD1 agrees at 7 bases. The germline V gene has CDR1 KGHDR and CDR2 SFDVKD. V trimming: 2 bases; J trimming: 10 bases; junction bases outside the gene matches: 6. The CDR3 contains 14 residues.

This chain connects TRBV5-4 to TRBJ2-4, with a weak D call TRBD2 (6 bases). The CDR3 loop spans 14 amino acids. The V gene lost 4 bases and the J gene lost 6 bases, with 14 bases spanning the gap. CDR1 and CDR2 (germline): SGHNT, YYREEE (reference sequence). The CDR3 nucleotides read TGTGCCAGCAGCCCGGGGACTGGGGGAAACATTCAGTACTTC. Protein product: CASSPGTGGNIQYF. Together with reference TRBV5-4 and TRBJ2-4, the CDR3 gives the full variable domain: ETGVTQSPTHLIKTRGQQVTLRCSSQSGHNTVSWYQQALGQGPQFIFQYYREEENGRGNFPPRFSGLQFPNYSSELNVNALELDDSALYLCASSPGTGGNIQYFGAGTRLSVL.

The V gene is TRBV27, the J gene TRBJ1-6, with D perhaps TRBD1 (6 bases). The CDR3 totals 16 residues. Trimming took 2 bases from V and 9 from J, leaving 17 bases between them. Per the germline V gene, CDR1 is MNHEY and CDR2 is SMNVEV (reference sequence). CDR3 DNA: TGTGCCAGCAGTTTAGATGGGGCAGGGGTCGGTTCACCCCTCCACTTT. It yields the protein CASSLDGAGVGSPLHF.

The rearrangement uses TRBV2 and TRBJ2-1; 7 bases align to TRBD2. This CDR3 comprises 14 residues. In germline, CDR1 is SNHLY, CDR2 FYNNEI. Germline trimming cut 3 bases from V and 8 bases from J; bases unmatched to any gene: 7. The CDR3, as DNA: TGTGCCAGCAGTGATCTAGCGGCGGGCGATGAGCAGTTCTTC. Translated: CASSDLAAGDEQFF. Combining the CDR3 with reference TRBV2 and TRBJ2-1 gives the whole variable domain EPEVTQTPSHQVTQMGQEVILRCVPISNHLYFYWYRQILGQKVEFLVSFYNNEISEKSEIFDDQFSVERPDGSNFTLKIRSTKLEDSAMYFCASSDLAAGDEQFFGPGTRLTVL.

This clone was seen a single time. This chain connects TRBV12-5 to TRBJ1-3, with 7 bases aligning to TRBD1. CDR1 LGHNT and CDR2 FRNRAP come from the germline V gene. Trimming at V came to 5 bases and at J to 0 bases, leaving 1 base not matched to a gene. This CDR3 comprises 14 residues. CDR3 region: CASGTGDSGNTIYF. Here the CDR3 DNA reads TGTGCTAGTGGTACAGGGGACTCTGGAAACACCATATATTTT.

The chain joins TRBV5-6 to TRBJ2-4, with 8 nucleotides matching TRBD1. CDR1 is SGHDT and CDR2 is YYEEEE in the germline V gene. The CDR3 sequence is 14 residues long. Trimming took 2 bases from V and 16 from J; bases not matched to a gene: 14. This CDR3 is CASSFGQGGLDGYF. CDR3 in DNA: TGTGCCAGCAGCTTTGGACAGGGAGGCCTGGACGGATACTTC.